These T cell receptor beta chains were read from a single sample in a study of Graves' ophthalmopathy and Graves' hyperthyroidism. TCRdb reprocessed the multiplex PCR reads with MiXCR, giving one entry per CDR3 protein. Among 1 million to 1.3 million distinct CDR3 sequences listed, about 38% were seen once. Sequences were obtained from peripheral blood or thyroid tissue (not recorded which). These receptors came from an adult man with Graves' hyperthyroidism. Both conserved end residues are part of each CDR3. D genes are given only for firm matches. Rows may omit the clone size; those that give it use once, few, many or a size class.

abundance: once
j_gene: TRBJ2-7
len: 14
d_gene: .
v_gene: TRBV10-3
CDR3aa: CAISDSGQGCEQYF
CDR3nt: TGTGCCATCAGTGACTCCGGGCAGGGCTGCGAGCAGTACTTC

abundance: .
j_gene: TRBJ2-2
len: 15
d_gene: .
v_gene: TRBV4-1
CDR3aa: CASSHRFSNTGELFF
CDR3nt: TGCGCCAGCAGCCACCGCTTTTCGAACACCGGGGAGCTGTTTTTT

abundance: .
j_gene: TRBJ1-6
len: 14
d_gene: .
v_gene: TRBV4-2
CDR3aa: CASSQATQIAPLHF
CDR3nt: TGTGCCAGCAGCCAAGCGACCCAAATCGCACCCCTCCACTTT

abundance: .
j_gene: TRBJ1-1
len: 17
d_gene: .
v_gene: TRBV10-3
CDR3aa: CASSYSLQDEIGTEAFF
CDR3nt: TGTGCCAGCAGTTACTCGCTCCAGGATGAGATTGGCACTGAAGCTTTCTTT

abundance: many
j_gene: TRBJ1-2
len: 17
d_gene: TRBD1
v_gene: TRBV4-3
CDR3aa: CASSQAPGQGVSYGYTF
CDR3nt: TGCGCCAGCAGCCAAGCCCCAGGACAGGGAGTTAGCTATGGCTACACCTTC

abundance: .
j_gene: TRBJ2-1
len: 14
d_gene: TRBD2
v_gene: TRBV2
CDR3aa: CASSRASGYNEQFF
CDR3nt: TGTGCCAGCAGTCGAGCTAGCGGATACAATGAGCAGTTCTTC

abundance: .
j_gene: TRBJ1-2
len: 19
d_gene: .
v_gene: TRBV15
CDR3aa: CATSKDAGREGGSGYGYTF
CDR3nt: TGTGCCACCAGCAAAGATGCAGGCCGAGAGGGGGGCTCAGGGTATGGCTACACCTTC

abundance: .
j_gene: TRBJ1-4
len: 15
d_gene: .
v_gene: TRBV7-9
CDR3aa: CASSRGQGLMEKLFF
CDR3nt: TGTGCCAGCAGCCGAGGGCAGGGGTTGATGGAAAAACTGTTTTTT

abundance: many
j_gene: TRBJ1-1
len: 11
d_gene: .
v_gene: TRBV29-1
CDR3aa: CSVERSLGAFF
CDR3nt: TGCAGCGTTGAACGAAGCTTGGGGGCTTTCTTT

abundance: .
j_gene: TRBJ2-2
len: 17
d_gene: .
v_gene: TRBV7-8
CDR3aa: CASSQDLGLSNTGELFF
CDR3nt: TGTGCCAGCAGCCAAGATCTAGGGCTTTCGAACACCGGGGAGCTGTTTTTT

abundance: few
j_gene: TRBJ1-6
len: 13
d_gene: .
v_gene: TRBV6-5
CDR3aa: CASSYWQGGAPHF
CDR3nt: TGTGCCAGCAGTTACTGGCAGGGAGGTGCTCCCCACTTT

abundance: .
j_gene: TRBJ1-2
len: 15
d_gene: .
v_gene: TRBV25-1
CDR3aa: CACSAEDRDNYGYTF
CDR3nt: TGTGCCTGCAGTGCAGAGGACAGAGATAACTATGGCTACACCTTC

abundance: few
j_gene: TRBJ2-7
len: 17
d_gene: TRBD1
v_gene: TRBV7-3
CDR3aa: CASSLGAPGQGTYEQYF
CDR3nt: TGTGCCAGCAGCTTAGGGGCCCCGGGACAGGGAACTTACGAGCAGTACTTC

abundance: many
j_gene: TRBJ2-7
len: 17
d_gene: TRBD2
v_gene: TRBV9
CDR3aa: CASSPSGGTSPSYEQYF
CDR3nt: TGTGCCAGCAGCCCCAGTGGGGGGACTAGCCCTTCCTACGAGCAGTACTTC

abundance: many
j_gene: TRBJ1-1
len: 15
d_gene: TRBD1
v_gene: TRBV5-1
CDR3aa: CASTQGGTENTEAFF
CDR3nt: TGCGCCAGCACCCAAGGGGGGACAGAGAACACTGAAGCTTTCTTT

abundance: many
j_gene: TRBJ1-4
len: 11
d_gene: .
v_gene: TRBV28
CDR3aa: CASTATEKLFF
CDR3nt: TGTGCCAGCACCGCGACCGAAAAACTGTTTTTT

abundance: many
j_gene: TRBJ1-5
len: 18
d_gene: TRBD1
v_gene: TRBV2
CDR3aa: CASSETVIMGQGFQPQHF
CDR3nt: TGTGCCAGCAGTGAAACGGTTATCATGGGACAGGGGTTCCAGCCCCAGCATTTT

abundance: .
j_gene: TRBJ2-3
len: 16
d_gene: TRBD2
v_gene: TRBV6-6
CDR3aa: CASSYTLAGAEDTQYF
CDR3nt: TGTGCCAGCAGTTACACATTAGCGGGAGCTGAGGATACGCAGTATTTT

abundance: many
j_gene: TRBJ2-7
len: 12
d_gene: .
v_gene: TRBV7-9
CDR3aa: CASSERNHEQYF
CDR3nt: TGTGCCAGCAGCGAACGGAACCACGAGCAGTACTTC

abundance: many
j_gene: TRBJ1-5
len: 18
d_gene: .
v_gene: TRBV15
CDR3aa: CATSRDREEGPLNQPQHF
CDR3nt: TGTGCCACCAGCAGAGATAGGGAGGAAGGGCCCCTCAATCAGCCCCAGCATTTT

abundance: .
j_gene: TRBJ1-6
len: 14
d_gene: TRBD1
v_gene: TRBV14
CDR3aa: CASSLTTGFSPLHF
CDR3nt: TGTGCCAGCAGCCTTACGACAGGGTTCTCACCCCTCCACTTT

abundance: .
j_gene: TRBJ2-7
len: 15
d_gene: TRBD2
v_gene: TRBV5-1
CDR3aa: CASSGTSGSFYEQYF
CDR3nt: TGCGCCAGCAGCGGGACTAGCGGGAGTTTTTACGAGCAGTACTTC

abundance: .
j_gene: TRBJ1-2
len: 15
d_gene: .
v_gene: TRBV9
CDR3aa: CANSSTQDSIGGYTF
CDR3nt: TGTGCCAACAGCTCGACTCAAGACAGTATAGGTGGCTACACCTTC

abundance: many
j_gene: TRBJ1-3
len: 13
d_gene: TRBD1
v_gene: TRBV20-1
CDR3aa: CSATDRAGNTIYF
CDR3nt: TGCAGTGCTACGGACAGGGCTGGAAACACCATATATTTT

abundance: many
j_gene: TRBJ1-1
len: 14
d_gene: .
v_gene: TRBV12-3/TRBV12-4
CDR3aa: CASSAMDRGTEAFF
CDR3nt: TGTGCCAGCAGCGCCATGGACAGAGGGACTGAAGCTTTCTTT

abundance: .
j_gene: TRBJ2-5
len: 16
d_gene: TRBD2
v_gene: TRBV9
CDR3aa: CASSVGLAGVVETQYF
CDR3nt: TGTGCCAGCAGCGTAGGACTAGCGGGAGTTGTAGAGACCCAGTACTTC

abundance: .
j_gene: TRBJ1-4
len: 15
d_gene: .
v_gene: TRBV29-1
CDR3aa: CSVEGGRDVNEKLFF
CDR3nt: TGCAGCGTTGAAGGAGGTAGGGACGTCAATGAAAAACTGTTTTTT

abundance: .
j_gene: TRBJ2-2
len: 15
d_gene: .
v_gene: TRBV6-2/TRBV6-3
CDR3aa: CASSLYKGGTGELFF
CDR3nt: TGTGCCAGCAGTTTGTATAAGGGCGGCACCGGGGAGCTGTTTTTT

abundance: .
j_gene: TRBJ2-7
len: 16
d_gene: TRBD2
v_gene: TRBV9
CDR3aa: CASSVAGRSGIYEQYF
CDR3nt: TGTGCCAGCAGCGTAGCCGGTCGGAGCGGGATATACGAGCAGTACTTC

abundance: .
j_gene: TRBJ1-5
len: 17
d_gene: .
v_gene: TRBV15
CDR3aa: CATSRVRQGTWDQPQHF
CDR3nt: TGTGCCACCAGCAGAGTCCGGCAGGGGACTTGGGATCAGCCCCAGCATTTT

abundance: .
j_gene: TRBJ1-6
len: 14
d_gene: .
v_gene: TRBV9
CDR3aa: CASSLTTGTRPLHF
CDR3nt: TGTGCCAGCAGCCTGACAACTGGCACGAGACCCCTCCACTTT

abundance: .
j_gene: TRBJ1-2
len: 12
d_gene: TRBD1
v_gene: TRBV20-1
CDR3aa: CSARNNRGGYTF
CDR3nt: TGCAGTGCTAGAAACAACAGGGGTGGCTACACCTTC

abundance: few
j_gene: TRBJ2-2
len: 17
d_gene: TRBD2
v_gene: TRBV10-3
CDR3aa: CASSYSRAGSEAGELFF
CDR3nt: TGTGCCAGCAGTTACTCGAGAGCGGGATCGGAGGCCGGGGAGCTGTTTTTT

abundance: .
j_gene: TRBJ1-2
len: 14
d_gene: .
v_gene: TRBV4-3
CDR3aa: CASSQEGGRDGYTF
CDR3nt: TGCGCCAGCAGCCAAGAGGGGGGGCGGGATGGCTACACCTTC

abundance: few
j_gene: TRBJ2-7
len: 15
d_gene: TRBD2
v_gene: TRBV18
CDR3aa: CASSPIPGLGSEQYF
CDR3nt: TGTGCCAGCTCACCGATCCCGGGACTAGGGTCCGAGCAGTACTTC

abundance: .
j_gene: TRBJ1-1
len: 16
d_gene: TRBD1
v_gene: TRBV19
CDR3aa: CASSIRQGARYTEAFF
CDR3nt: TGTGCCAGTAGTATCCGACAGGGGGCACGTTACACTGAAGCTTTCTTT

abundance: .
j_gene: TRBJ1-1
len: 13
d_gene: .
v_gene: TRBV12-3/TRBV12-4
CDR3aa: CASQREGPTEAFF
CDR3nt: TGTGCCAGCCAGAGGGAGGGCCCCACTGAAGCTTTCTTT

abundance: .
j_gene: TRBJ2-7
len: 11
d_gene: .
v_gene: TRBV25-1
CDR3aa: CASTGWGQQYF
CDR3nt: TGTGCCAGCACCGGTTGGGGCCAGCAGTACTTC

abundance: .
j_gene: TRBJ1-2
len: 16
d_gene: TRBD1
v_gene: TRBV20-1
CDR3aa: CSARDGDRTSNYGYTF
CDR3nt: TGCAGTGCTAGAGATGGGGACAGGACATCAAACTATGGCTACACCTTC

abundance: .
j_gene: TRBJ1-3
len: 14
d_gene: .
v_gene: TRBV7-9
CDR3aa: CASSLGGAADTIYF
CDR3nt: TGTGCCAGCAGCTTAGGAGGGGCGGCGGACACCATATATTTT

abundance: .
j_gene: TRBJ2-2
len: 16
d_gene: TRBD1
v_gene: TRBV10-3
CDR3aa: CASSQFPGQGTGELFF
CDR3nt: TGTGCCAGCAGTCAATTCCCGGGACAGGGGACCGGGGAGCTGTTTTTT

abundance: many
j_gene: TRBJ1-1
len: 13
d_gene: .
v_gene: TRBV12-3/TRBV12-4
CDR3aa: CASRPPSSTEAFF
CDR3nt: TGTGCCAGCAGGCCCCCTAGCAGCACTGAAGCTTTCTTT

abundance: few
j_gene: TRBJ2-7
len: 13
d_gene: .
v_gene: TRBV20-1
CDR3aa: CSAIGQGGYEQYF
CDR3nt: TGCAGTGCTATTGGGCAGGGGGGTTACGAGCAGTACTTC

abundance: many
j_gene: TRBJ1-1
len: 14
d_gene: .
v_gene: TRBV7-2
CDR3aa: CASSLGLENTEAFF
CDR3nt: TGTGCCAGCAGCTTAGGGTTAGAGAACACTGAAGCTTTCTTT

abundance: .
j_gene: TRBJ2-7
len: 16
d_gene: .
v_gene: TRBV4-1
CDR3aa: CASSQATDGNPYEQYF
CDR3nt: TGCGCCAGCAGCCAAGCAACGGACGGGAACCCTTACGAGCAGTACTTC

abundance: many
j_gene: TRBJ1-3
len: 12
d_gene: .
v_gene: TRBV11-2
CDR3aa: CASSRDRNTIYF
CDR3nt: TGTGCCAGCAGCCGGGACCGAAACACCATATATTTT

abundance: .
j_gene: TRBJ2-5
len: 16
d_gene: TRBD2
v_gene: TRBV5-1
CDR3aa: CASLEGTSGFGETQYF
CDR3nt: TGCGCCAGCCTCGAAGGGACTAGCGGGTTCGGGGAGACCCAGTACTTC

abundance: few
j_gene: TRBJ2-2
len: 16
d_gene: .
v_gene: TRBV12-3/TRBV12-4
CDR3aa: CASSPVGLRDTGELFF
CDR3nt: TGTGCCAGCAGCCCGGTGGGCCTTCGAGACACCGGGGAGCTGTTTTTT

abundance: .
j_gene: TRBJ2-2
len: 15
d_gene: TRBD2
v_gene: TRBV25-1
CDR3aa: CASSGGLAYTGELFF
CDR3nt: TGTGCCAGTAGCGGTGGACTAGCCTACACCGGGGAGCTGTTTTTT

abundance: many
j_gene: TRBJ1-2
len: 15
d_gene: .
v_gene: TRBV29-1
CDR3aa: CSVEVRGRGIVGYTF
CDR3nt: TGCAGCGTTGAAGTTCGAGGCAGGGGCATTGTTGGCTACACCTTC

abundance: .
j_gene: TRBJ2-7
len: 13
d_gene: .
v_gene: TRBV13
CDR3aa: CASSFERANEQYF
CDR3nt: TGTGCCAGCAGCTTCGAGCGGGCCAACGAGCAGTACTTC

abundance: few
j_gene: TRBJ2-7
len: 15
d_gene: TRBD2
v_gene: TRBV27
CDR3aa: CASSPREGGRNEQYF
CDR3nt: TGTGCCAGCAGTCCACGGGAGGGGGGTAGGAACGAGCAGTACTTC

abundance: many
j_gene: TRBJ1-5
len: 13
d_gene: .
v_gene: TRBV7-9
CDR3aa: CASSRQINQPQHF
CDR3nt: TGTGCCAGTAGTCGGCAGATTAATCAGCCCCAGCATTTT

abundance: .
j_gene: TRBJ1-2
len: 15
d_gene: TRBD1
v_gene: TRBV9
CDR3aa: CASSDQGAANYGYTF
CDR3nt: TGTGCCAGCAGCGACCAGGGGGCGGCCAACTATGGCTACACCTTC

abundance: .
j_gene: TRBJ2-7
len: 17
d_gene: TRBD2
v_gene: TRBV10-3
CDR3aa: CAISASLSGASSYEQYF
CDR3nt: TGTGCCATCAGCGCCTCTCTTAGCGGGGCCAGCTCCTACGAGCAGTACTTC